This T cell receptor beta chain derives from a study of regulatory T cells in long-lasting Graves disease. Turning to the study itself: Over 5 years of antithyroid drugs with positive TSH receptor antibodies was taken to mean persistent Graves' disease.

iRepertoire HTBI primers and Arm-PCR of CDR3 regions built TCR beta libraries. One entry per CDR3 protein results from TCRdb running MiXCR on the multiplex PCR reads. The table lists some 280,000 distinct CDR3 sequences, around 20% of them singletons. This clonotype was seen ten or more times. The antigen remains unidentified. The CDR3 covers 14 residues. Germline values: CDR1 MDHEN, CDR2 SYDVKM. Trimming removed 8 bases at V and 5 bases at J, with 15 bases between. Whole-study findings and limits: TCR diversity was lower in persistent Graves' patients (versus newly diagnosed ones).

Time point indicated: persistent/refractory GD, antithyroid drugs over 5 years with positive TRAb. The TCR library was prepared using RNA isolated from PBMCs. As collected, the peripheral blood samples measured 7.5 to 9 milliliters each and went into EDTA tubes. The genes are TRBV28 and TRBJ1-4; D ambiguous. The starting material was peripheral blood mononuclear cells (PBMCs), obtained when the disease was refractory, from a patient treated with antithyroid drugs. This receptor was taken from a female donor with Graves disease. The CDR3 sequence: CASRGSGINEKLFF. The CDR3 coding sequence is TGTGCCAGCCGTGGGTCGGGAATAAATGAAAAACTGTTTTTT.